A single sample is the source of the 2 T cell receptor beta chains below, sequenced in a study of PD-1 blockade in classical Hodgkin lymphoma. The assay was immunoSEQ multiplex PCR, and TCRdb's table has in-frame clones only and misses some. Here the sample spans around 18,000 clones, around 80% being singletons. Time point defined: cycle 4 day 1 (C4D1), after 5 to 7 weeks of nivolumab. Brentuximab vedotin exposure varied, and every patient relapsed after autologous stem cell transplantation. Magnetic depletion of unwanted cells isolated CD4+ T cells from thawed PBMCs. The sample in question was CD4+ T cells from blood, obtained before the fourth cycle of nivolumab. The receptors here all came from a human donor with classical Hodgkin lymphoma.

In this sample, this clone turned up a few times. V and J are TRBV27 and TRBJ1-2, with a tentative D call TRBD1 (6 bases). V shed 10 bases and J shed 4 bases, with 10 bases lying between them. Germline V gene data show CDR1 as MNHEY and CDR2 as SMNVEV (reference sequence). This CDR3 is built from 11 residues. The CDR3 loop reads CATSQGYGYTF. The CDR3 region has the DNA TGTGCCACCTCACAGGGCTATGGCTACACCTTC.

The J gene is TRBJ1-2, the V gene TRBV6-5, with 10 bases fitting TRBD1. Looked up from germline, CDR1 is MNHEY and CDR2 is SVGAGI. The CDR3 sequence is 16 residues long. With V trimmed by 0 bases and J by 3 bases, 4 bases remained unmatched. CDR3 sequence: CASSYSGQGVDYGYTF. In nucleotides, the CDR3 is TGTGCCAGCAGTTACTCTGGACAGGGGGTGGACTATGGCTACACCTTC.